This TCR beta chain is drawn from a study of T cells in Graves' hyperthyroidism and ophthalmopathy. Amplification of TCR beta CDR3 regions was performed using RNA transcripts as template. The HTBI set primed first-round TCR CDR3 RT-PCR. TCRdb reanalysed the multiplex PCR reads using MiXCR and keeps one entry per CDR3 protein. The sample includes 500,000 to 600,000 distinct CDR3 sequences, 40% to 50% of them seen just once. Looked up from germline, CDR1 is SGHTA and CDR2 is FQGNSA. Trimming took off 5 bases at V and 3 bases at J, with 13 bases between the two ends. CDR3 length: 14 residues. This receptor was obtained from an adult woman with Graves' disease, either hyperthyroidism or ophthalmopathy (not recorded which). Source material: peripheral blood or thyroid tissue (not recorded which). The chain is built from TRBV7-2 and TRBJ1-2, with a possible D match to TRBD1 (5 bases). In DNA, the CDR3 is TGTGCCAGCAGCCCCGGGTGGGGGGACTATGGCTACACCTTC. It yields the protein CASSPGWGDYGYTF.